What follows are 10 T cell receptor beta chains derived from one specimen sequenced in a study of blood T cell repertoires in COVID-19. Clones were read by immunoSEQ multiplex PCR, and TCRdb kept only the in-frame ones, dropping some. The repertoire consists of 150,000 to 160,000 clones, with approximately 86% occurring once and the leading ten covering about 0.63%. What was sequenced was peripheral blood. Source of these receptors: a man in his 60s with COVID-19, enrolled during active disease.

This sequence joins TRBV14 and TRBJ2-5; D remains ambiguous. Germline V gene sequence: CDR1 SGHDN, CDR2 FVKESK. V was trimmed by 4 bases and J by 2 bases, leaving 8 bases between them. CDR3 size: 13 residues. The CDR3 DNA is TGTGCCAGCAGCCCCATCAGGCAAGAGACCCAGTACTTC. It codes for CASSPIRQETQYF.

The chain couples TRBV7-2 to TRBJ1-1; D uncertain. CDR1 and CDR2 from the germline V gene are SGHTA and FQGNSA. The CDR3 spans 11 residues. Deletions cut 1 base from V and 10 bases from J, with 7 bases between. The CDR3 bases are TGTGCCAGCAGCTTAGGAGGAGGAGCTTTCTTT. Translating gives CASSLGGGAFF.

This clone was seen only once. The chain employs TRBV29-1 and TRBJ2-5; the match to TRBD1 covers 8 bases. This CDR3 has 13 residues. CDR1 is SQVTM and CDR2 is ANQGSEA in the germline V gene. V shed 3 bases and J 4 bases; nucleotides not matched to a gene: 4. DNA for the CDR3: TGCAGCGTTGACCTCAGGGGGCTAGAGACCCAGTACTTC. Its protein is CSVDLRGLETQYF.

V usage is TRBV29-1 and J usage is TRBJ1-2; no firm D call. V was shortened by 7 bases and J by 2 bases, with 20 bases between the two germline ends. Germline CDR1 is SQVTM and CDR2 is ANQGSEA. This CDR3 is 15 amino acids long. In DNA, the CDR3 is TGCAGCGCAACCGGCGGAGGGCGTATGAACTATGGCTACACCTTC. It codes for CSATGGGRMNYGYTF.

The V call is TRBV4-3, the J call TRBJ2-3; TRBD2 is a possible D gene (5 bases). The CDR3 loop spans 15 amino acids. Trimming removed 5 bases at V and 0 bases at J, with 12 bases between. Germline V gene sequence: CDR1 LGHNA, CDR2 YSLEER. The CDR3 spells CASSSTRSSTDTQYF. Here the CDR3 DNA reads TGCGCCAGCAGCTCTACTAGATCTAGCACAGATACGCAGTATTTT.

This chain joins TRBV25-1 and TRBJ1-3; D call uncertain. Germline CDR1 MGHDK, CDR2 SYGVNS. The V end was cut by 4 bases, the J end by 0 bases, with 4 bases between. The CDR3 runs 13 residues. CDR3 nucleotides: TGTGCCAGCAGTGTTAGCTCTGGAAACACCATATATTTT. It encodes CASSVSSGNTIYF.

The chain recombines TRBV6-2 or TRBV6-3 with TRBJ2-1, with 7 bases matching TRBD2. V lost 2 bases and J lost 9; bases outside the gene matches: 10. The germline V gene encodes CDR1 MNHEY and CDR2 SVGEGT. The CDR3 has 15 amino acids. Here the CDR3 reads CASSYRGLVVVEQFF. CDR3 in DNA: TGTGCCAGCAGTTACCGCGGACTAGTTGTTGTTGAGCAGTTCTTC.

The CDR3 reads CASHWGSGIQETQYF. In DNA, the CDR3 is TGTGCCAGCCATTGGGGTAGCGGGATTCAAGAGACCCAGTACTTC. The chain combines TRBV18 with TRBJ2-5, with 8 nucleotides matching TRBD2. The J segment lost 2 bases and the V segment lost 8 bases, leaving 10 bases of the junction unmatched. CDR3 length: 15 amino acids. Germline-derived CDR1 and CDR2 are KGHSH and LQKENI.

This clone was observed a single time. J is TRBJ1-1 and V is TRBV5-1; 7 nucleotides agree with TRBD1. Looked up from germline, CDR1 is SGHRS and CDR2 is YFSETQ. The CDR3 is made up of 16 amino acids. Trimming at V came to 4 bases and at J to 0 bases, leaving 9 bases not matched to a gene. The DNA for the CDR3 is TGCGCCAGCAGCCGACGACAGACAGGGCTGAACACTGAAGCTTTCTTT. Translation: CASSRRQTGLNTEAFF.

The chain uses TRBV19 and TRBJ2-1; 8 nucleotides match TRBD1. This CDR3 comprises 13 residues. CDR1 and CDR2 from the germline V gene are LNHDA and SQIVND (reference sequence). After removal of 4 bases from V and 16 bases from J, the junction contained 12 bases not matched to a gene. The chain's CDR3 is CASSTDRGNIRFF. CDR3 coding DNA: TGTGCCAGTAGTACAGACAGGGGTAACATTCGTTTCTTC. The whole variable domain, remainder taken from reference TRBV19 and TRBJ2-1, is DGGITQSPKYLFRKEGQNVTLSCEQNLNHDAMYWYRQDPGQGLRLIYYSQIVNDFQKGDIAEGYSVSREKKESFPLTVTSAQKNPTAFYLCASSTDRGNIRFFGPGTRLTVL.